This T cell receptor beta chain was sequenced in a study of cytomegalovirus exposure and HLA in healthy donors. Whole-study findings and limits: In a later analysis, the majority of CMV-associated beta chains seemingly showed HLA restriction. The study recorded about 160 TCR beta chains that were cytomegalovirus-associated.

Notes on this clone: The antigen is unknown.

PCR employed 60 Vbeta and 13 Jbeta primers. Clones were sequenced by immunoSEQ multiplex PCR, and TCRdb holds only the in-frame ones, with some missing. Of over 120,000 clones in the sample, 70% to 85% were seen once. The TCR comes from a man aged 25 to 40 in good health and CMV-seropositive. Sample: PBMCs.

In DNA form, the CDR3 reads TGTGCCAGTTCTATGACAGGTTCTAACTATGGCTACACCTTC. Residues: CASSMTGSNYGYTF. This chain connects TRBV27 to TRBJ1-2; the D gene is possibly TRBD1 (6 bases). V was cut by 9 bases and J by 0 bases, with 14 bases left in between. This CDR3 comprises 14 residues. CDR1 MNHEY and CDR2 SMNVEV come from the germline V gene (reference sequence).